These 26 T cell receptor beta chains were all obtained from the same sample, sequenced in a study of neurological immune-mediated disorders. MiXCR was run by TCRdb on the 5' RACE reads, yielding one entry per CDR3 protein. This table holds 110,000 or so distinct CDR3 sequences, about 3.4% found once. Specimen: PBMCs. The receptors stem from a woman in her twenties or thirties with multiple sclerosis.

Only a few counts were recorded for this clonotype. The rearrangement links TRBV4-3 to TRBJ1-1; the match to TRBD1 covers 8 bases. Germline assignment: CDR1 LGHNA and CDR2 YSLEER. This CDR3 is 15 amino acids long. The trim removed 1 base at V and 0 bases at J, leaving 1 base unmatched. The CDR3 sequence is CASSQGQGMNTEAFF. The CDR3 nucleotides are TGCGCCAGCAGCCAAGGACAGGGGATGAACACTGAAGCTTTCTTT.

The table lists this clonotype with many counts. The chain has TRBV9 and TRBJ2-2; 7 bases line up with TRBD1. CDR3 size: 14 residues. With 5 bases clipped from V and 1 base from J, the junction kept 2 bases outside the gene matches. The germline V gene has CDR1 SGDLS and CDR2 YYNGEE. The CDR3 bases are TGTGCCAGCAGTCAGGGGGAGAACACCGGGGAGCTGTTTTTT. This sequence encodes CASSQGENTGELFF.

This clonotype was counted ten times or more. The CDR3 nucleotides read TGCGCCAGCAGCATAACCGGGACAGGGGGCGATTCGGACTATGGCTACACCTTC. Encoded protein: CASSITGTGGDSDYGYTF. The chain joins TRBV5-1 to TRBJ1-2; TRBD1 aligns across 12 bases. This CDR3 spans 18 amino acids. Germline CDR1 is SGHRS and CDR2 is YFSETQ. The V segment lost 4 bases and the J segment 3 bases; nucleotides outside the gene matches: 13.

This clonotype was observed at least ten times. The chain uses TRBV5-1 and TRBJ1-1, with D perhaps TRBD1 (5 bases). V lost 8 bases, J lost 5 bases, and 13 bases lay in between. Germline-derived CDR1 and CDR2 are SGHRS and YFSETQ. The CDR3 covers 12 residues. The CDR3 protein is CASPPQGTEAFF. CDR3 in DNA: TGCGCCAGTCCCCCTCAGGGAACTGAAGCTTTCTTT. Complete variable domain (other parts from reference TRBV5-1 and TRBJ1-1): KAGVTQTPRYLIKTRGQQVTLSCSPISGHRSVSWYQQTPGQGLQFLFEYFSETQRNKGNFPGRFSGRQFSNSRSEMNVSTLELGDSALYLCASPPQGTEAFFGQGTRLTVV.

Here the CDR3 reads CASSLTSGQMNTEAFF. In nucleotides, the CDR3 is TGTGCCAGCTCACTTACCAGCGGACAGATGAACACTGAAGCTTTCTTT. This chain uses TRBV18 with TRBJ1-1, with a weak D call TRBD1 (6 bases). Germline assignment: CDR1 KGHSH and CDR2 LQKENI. The germline V and J ends were trimmed by 4 bases and 0 bases, with 15 bases remaining between them. The CDR3 spans 16 residues.

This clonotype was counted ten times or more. CDR3 amino acids: CSARLPHMGNEQFF. The DNA of the CDR3 is TGCAGTGCTAGGTTACCCCACATGGGCAATGAGCAGTTCTTC. The J gene is TRBJ2-1, the V gene TRBV20-1; D is unclear. V was trimmed by 3 bases and J by 6 bases, leaving 15 bases between them. CDR1 and CDR2 from the germline V gene are DFQATT and SNEGSKA (reference sequence). This CDR3 contains 14 residues.

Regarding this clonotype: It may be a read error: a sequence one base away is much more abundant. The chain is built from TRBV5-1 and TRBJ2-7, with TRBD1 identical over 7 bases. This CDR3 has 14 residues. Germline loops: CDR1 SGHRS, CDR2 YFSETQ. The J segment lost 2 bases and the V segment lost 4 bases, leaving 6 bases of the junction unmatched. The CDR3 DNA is TGCGCCAGCAGCGACGGGACAGCTCCCTACGAGCAGTACTTC. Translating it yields CASSDGTAPYEQYF.

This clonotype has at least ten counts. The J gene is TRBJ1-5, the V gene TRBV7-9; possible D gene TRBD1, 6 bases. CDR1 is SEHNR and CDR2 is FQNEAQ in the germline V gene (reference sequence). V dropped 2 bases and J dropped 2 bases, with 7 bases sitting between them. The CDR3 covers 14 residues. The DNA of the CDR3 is TGTGCCAGCAGCTTAAAGGGGGGCAATCAGCCCCAGCATTTT. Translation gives CASSLKGGNQPQHF.

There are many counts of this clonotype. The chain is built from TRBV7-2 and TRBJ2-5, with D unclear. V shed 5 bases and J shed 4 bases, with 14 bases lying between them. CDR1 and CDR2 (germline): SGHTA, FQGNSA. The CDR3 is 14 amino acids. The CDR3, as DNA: TGTGCCAGCAGCCGGGCGTACGCCCGAGAGACCCAGTACTTC. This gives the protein CASSRAYARETQYF.

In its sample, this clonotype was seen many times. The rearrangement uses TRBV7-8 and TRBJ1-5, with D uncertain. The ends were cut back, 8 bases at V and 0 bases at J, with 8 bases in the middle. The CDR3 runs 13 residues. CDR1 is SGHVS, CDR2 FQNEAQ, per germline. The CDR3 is CASGRGSNQPQHF. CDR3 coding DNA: TGTGCCAGCGGTCGGGGTAGCAATCAGCCCCAGCATTTT.

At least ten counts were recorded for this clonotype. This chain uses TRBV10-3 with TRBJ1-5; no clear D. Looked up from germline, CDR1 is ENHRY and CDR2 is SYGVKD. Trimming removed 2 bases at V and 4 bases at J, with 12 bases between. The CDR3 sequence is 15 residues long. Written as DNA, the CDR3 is TGTGCCATCAGTGAGCTGGACGGTGAGAATCAGCCCCAGCATTTT. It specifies CAISELDGENQPQHF.

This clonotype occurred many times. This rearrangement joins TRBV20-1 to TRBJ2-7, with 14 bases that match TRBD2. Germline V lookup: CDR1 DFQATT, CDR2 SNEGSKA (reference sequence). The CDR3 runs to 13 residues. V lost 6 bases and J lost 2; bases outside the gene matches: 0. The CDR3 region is CSAGLAGAYEQYF. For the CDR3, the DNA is TGCAGTGCGGGACTAGCGGGGGCCTACGAGCAGTACTTC.

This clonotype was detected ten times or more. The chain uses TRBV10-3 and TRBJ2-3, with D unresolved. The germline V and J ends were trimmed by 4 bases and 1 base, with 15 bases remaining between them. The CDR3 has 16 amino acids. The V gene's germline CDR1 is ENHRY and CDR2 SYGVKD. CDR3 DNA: TGTGCCATCAGTGTAGGGCAGGTTGCTGGCACAGATACGCAGTATTTT. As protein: CAISVGQVAGTDTQYF.

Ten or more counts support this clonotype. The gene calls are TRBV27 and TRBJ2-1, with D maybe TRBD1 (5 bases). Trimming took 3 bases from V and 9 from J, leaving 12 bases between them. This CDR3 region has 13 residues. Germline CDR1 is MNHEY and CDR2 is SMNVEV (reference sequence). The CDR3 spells CASSFQGASEQFF. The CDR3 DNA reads TGTGCCAGCAGTTTTCAAGGGGCGTCTGAGCAGTTCTTC.

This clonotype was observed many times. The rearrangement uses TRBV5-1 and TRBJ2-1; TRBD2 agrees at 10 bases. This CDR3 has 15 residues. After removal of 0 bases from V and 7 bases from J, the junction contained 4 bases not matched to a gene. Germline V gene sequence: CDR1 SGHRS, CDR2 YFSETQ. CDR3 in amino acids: CASSLVTSGKNEQFF. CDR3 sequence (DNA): TGCGCCAGCAGCTTGGTAACTAGCGGGAAGAATGAGCAGTTCTTC.

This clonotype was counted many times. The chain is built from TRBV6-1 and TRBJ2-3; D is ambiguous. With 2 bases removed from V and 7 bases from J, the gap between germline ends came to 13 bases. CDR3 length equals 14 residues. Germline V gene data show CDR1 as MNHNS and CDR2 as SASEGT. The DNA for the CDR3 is TGTGCCAGCAGTGAACCCGGAGACCTGAATACGCAGTATTTT. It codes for CASSEPGDLNTQYF.

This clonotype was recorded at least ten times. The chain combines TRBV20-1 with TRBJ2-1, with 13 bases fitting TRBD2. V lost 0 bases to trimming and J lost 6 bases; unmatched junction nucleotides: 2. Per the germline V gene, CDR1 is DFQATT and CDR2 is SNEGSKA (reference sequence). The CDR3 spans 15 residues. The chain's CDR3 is CSARDTSGRANEQFF. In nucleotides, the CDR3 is TGCAGTGCTAGAGATACTAGCGGGAGGGCCAATGAGCAGTTCTTC.

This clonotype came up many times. The CDR3 loop reads CSVDRGTSLSEQFF. The CDR3 nucleotides are TGCAGCGTTGACCGCGGGACTAGTCTCTCTGAGCAGTTCTTC. The rearrangement joins TRBV29-1 to TRBJ2-1; 8 bases are a match to TRBD2. The V segment lost 3 bases and the J segment 9 bases; nucleotides outside the gene matches: 10. This CDR3 comprises 14 residues. Germline lookup yields CDR1 SQVTM and CDR2 ANQGSEA.

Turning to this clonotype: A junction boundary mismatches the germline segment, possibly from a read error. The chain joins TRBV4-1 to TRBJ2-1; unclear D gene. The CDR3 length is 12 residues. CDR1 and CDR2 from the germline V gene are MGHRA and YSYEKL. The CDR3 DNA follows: TGCGACAGCAGCAAAGGTCCCCGTGAGCAGTTCTTC. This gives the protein CDSSKGPREQFF.

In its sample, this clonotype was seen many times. CDR3 protein: CASSTERIRTDTQYF. The CDR3 DNA reads as TGTGCCAGCAGCACCGAACGAATACGCACAGATACGCAGTATTTT. J is TRBJ2-3 and V is TRBV5-6, with D unresolved. Trimming pared 4 bases from V and 1 base from J, leaving 13 bases between. The V gene's germline CDR1 is SGHDT and CDR2 YYEEEE. The CDR3 runs to 15 residues.

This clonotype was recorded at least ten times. Here the CDR3 reads CSASTTGTGSNQPQHF. The CDR3 nucleotides are TGCAGTGCTAGTACAACCGGGACAGGGAGCAATCAGCCCCAGCATTTT. V gene TRBV20-1 combines with J gene TRBJ1-5; 9 nucleotides align to TRBD1. There are 16 residues in the CDR3. Losses at the gene ends were 3 bases for V and 1 base for J; bases not matched to a gene: 7. Germline V gene data show CDR1 as DFQATT and CDR2 as SNEGSKA (reference sequence).

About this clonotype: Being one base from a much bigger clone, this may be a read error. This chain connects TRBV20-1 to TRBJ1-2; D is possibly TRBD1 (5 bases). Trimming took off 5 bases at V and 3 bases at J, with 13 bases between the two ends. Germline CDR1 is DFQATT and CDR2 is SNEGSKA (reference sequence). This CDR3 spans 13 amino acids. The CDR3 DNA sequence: TGCAGTGCTGGCTTGACAGCAGACTATGGCTACACCTTC. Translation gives CSAGLTADYGYTF.

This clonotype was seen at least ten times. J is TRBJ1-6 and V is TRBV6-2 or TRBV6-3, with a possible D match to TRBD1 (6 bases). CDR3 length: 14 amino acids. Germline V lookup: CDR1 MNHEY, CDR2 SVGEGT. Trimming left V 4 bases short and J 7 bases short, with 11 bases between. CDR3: CASSFRQANSPLHF. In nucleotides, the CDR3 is TGTGCCAGCAGTTTCCGACAGGCCAATTCACCCCTCCACTTT.

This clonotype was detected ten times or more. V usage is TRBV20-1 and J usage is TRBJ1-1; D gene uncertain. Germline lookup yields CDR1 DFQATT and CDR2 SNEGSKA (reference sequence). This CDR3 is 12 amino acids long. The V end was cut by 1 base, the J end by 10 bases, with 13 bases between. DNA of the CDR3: TGCAGTGCTAGAGGCACAGCCCCTGGAGCTTTCTTT. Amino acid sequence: CSARGTAPGAFF.

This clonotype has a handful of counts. The CDR3 loop is CSASGTSLSYEQYF. The CDR3 nucleotides are TGCAGTGCTAGCGGGACTTCCCTCTCCTACGAGCAGTACTTC. This chain links TRBV20-1 with TRBJ2-7, with D tentatively TRBD2 (6 bases). Germline values: CDR1 DFQATT, CDR2 SNEGSKA (reference sequence). The V end was cut by 3 bases, the J end by 0 bases, with 12 bases between. The CDR3 is made up of 14 amino acids.

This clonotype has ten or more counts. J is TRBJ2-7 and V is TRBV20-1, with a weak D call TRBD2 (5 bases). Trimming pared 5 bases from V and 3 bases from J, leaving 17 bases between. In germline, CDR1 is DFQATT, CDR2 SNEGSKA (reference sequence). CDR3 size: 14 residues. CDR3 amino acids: CSASKDSYLYEQYF. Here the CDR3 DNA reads TGCAGTGCTTCAAAGGACTCGTACCTCTACGAGCAGTACTTC.